The table lists the clone carrying this TCR beta chain with many counts. Its antigen is not identified. The data derive from a study of CD8 T cells in ankylosing spondylitis. Points from the study as a whole: For ankylosing spondylitis blood, a TCR beta motif of 7 or 8 highly homologous variants appeared characteristic.

V was pared by 3 bases and J by 4 bases, with 13 bases between. The CDR3 contains 15 residues. TCRdb recomputed calls from the 5' RACE reads with MiXCR, one row per CDR3 protein. The sample lists fewer than 550,000 distinct CDR3 sequences, roughly 5.2% seen once, with around 3.6% in the top ten. The sequencing input was blood, either unsorted or a sorted T cell fraction (not recorded which). This sequence originates from a male donor with ankylosing spondylitis. J is TRBJ2-1 and V is TRBV12-3 or TRBV12-4; D unresolved. The CDR3 region has the DNA TGTGCCAGCAGTTTCCAGAAAACTACTTACAATGAGCAGTTCTTC. This codes for CASSFQKTTYNEQFF.